This T cell receptor beta chain appears in the sequencing data of a study of blood T cell repertoires in COVID-19. Overall study: Sources were T cells, B-cell-depleted T cells, or PBMCs; the material itself was cDNA or gDNA.

V lost 4 bases and J lost 4, with 10 bases in between. This CDR3 spans 13 amino acids. The germline gives CDR1 LGHDT, CDR2 YNNKEL (reference sequence). About this clone itself: Distinct nucleotide sequences in the sample also encode this CDR3.

Produced via immunoSEQ multiplex PCR; TCRdb's table is partial and in-frame only. The sample has under 200,000 clones, approximately 85% seen once. J is TRBJ2-5 and V is TRBV3-1 (or the pseudogene TRBV3-2); TRBD2 might be the D (6 bases). The origin of this receptor is a woman of 80 years or more with acute or convalescent COVID-19. Sequencing was carried out using peripheral blood. In nucleotides, the CDR3 is TGTGCCAGCAGCCGCCTCGGGGGAGAGACCCAGTACTTC. This translates into CASSRLGGETQYF.